This T cell receptor (beta chain) was obtained from a study of blood T cell repertoires in COVID-19. About the research overall: Italy, Spain and the United States were the sources of the convalescent and acute COVID-19 samples. PBMCs, B-cell-depleted T cells, or T cells were the source of the cDNA or gDNA that made up the material.

The age range of participants was about 18 to 95 years, with residence in around 22 US areas. Allocation to cohorts depended on clinical history reported by the participants. Sequenced by immunoSEQ multiplex PCR; TCRdb stores in-frame clones only, minus some. The sample includes about 270,000 clones, more than 80% seen only once; the top ten take under 2.5%. V shed 2 bases, J shed 2 bases, and the junction held 5 bases outside the gene matches. The CDR3 is 16 amino acids. Germline lookup yields CDR1 ENHRY and CDR2 SYGVKD. Sequencing used PBMCs or T cells enriched from blood (not recorded which). This clonotype originated in a woman in her late teens or twenties who had recovered from COVID-19. The chain combines TRBV10-3 with TRBJ1-3, with TRBD1 identical over 8 bases. CDR3 bases: TGTGCCATCAGTGAGCCGGAGACAGGGGCTGGAAACACCATATATTTT. Protein product: CAISEPETGAGNTIYF.